This T cell receptor (beta chain) originates from a study of technical replicates of blood from a few donors. The method was immunoSEQ multiplex PCR; TCRdb's version includes in-frame clones alone and lacks a portion of them. The data contain about 80,000 clones, about nine tenths of them seen just once; the ten biggest clones take up about 0.4%. CDR1 is SGDLS and CDR2 is YYNGEE in the germline V gene. Germline trimming cut 4 bases from V and 3 bases from J; bases unmatched to any gene: 9. The CDR3 has 17 amino acids. The receptor was isolated from a human donor in good health. The J gene is TRBJ2-1, the V gene TRBV9; TRBD2 matches at 11 bases. The sequenced sample was T cells isolated from PBMCs. CDR3 nucleotides: TGTGCCAGCAGCCCGACTAGCGGGACATCCTTCTACAATGAGCAGTTCTTC. This gives the protein CASSPTSGTSFYNEQFF.